These 18 T cell receptor beta chains were sequenced from one sample in a study of blood T cell repertoires in COVID-19. Some clones are missing from TCRdb's copy, which holds only in-frame ones; the method was immunoSEQ multiplex PCR. Here the sample spans 130,000 to 150,000 clones, about 92% being singletons. The sample taken for sequencing was peripheral blood. The receptor source for this set is a human donor in a cohort sampled during active COVID-19.

This clone appeared a single time. The chain joins TRBV7-8 to TRBJ2-2; 11 nucleotides agree with TRBD1. Germline CDR1 is SGHVS and CDR2 is FQNEAQ. V shed 3 bases and J 2 bases; nucleotides not matched to a gene: 5. The CDR3 totals 17 residues. In nucleotides, the CDR3 is TGTGCCAGCAGCTTTTTAGGGACAGGGGGTAACACCGGGGAGCTGTTTTTT. This translates into CASSFLGTGGNTGELFF.

Of note for this clone: This same CDR3 is encoded by further DNA sequences in the sample. The chain links TRBV4-1 to TRBJ1-5; no clear D. Germline loops: CDR1 MGHRA, CDR2 YSYEKL. This CDR3 comprises 15 residues. Trimming pared 0 bases from V and 5 bases from J, leaving 11 bases between. The CDR3 DNA follows: TGCGCCAGCAGCCAAGAGCGGGATGAGGATCAGCCCCAGCATTTT. Translation gives CASSQERDEDQPQHF.

The chain combines TRBV29-1 with TRBJ1-2; TRBD1 agrees at 7 bases. There are 12 residues in the CDR3. Trimming took 6 bases from V and 4 from J; bases not matched to a gene: 5. Germline values: CDR1 SQVTM, CDR2 ANQGSEA. CDR3 amino acids: CSVTGVGYGYTF. CDR3 coding DNA: TGCAGCGTCACAGGGGTCGGCTATGGCTACACCTTC.

The CDR3 is CAWSVRTGDSPLHF. The CDR3 nucleotides read TGTGCCTGGAGTGTACGTACAGGGGATTCACCCCTCCACTTT. V is TRBV30 and J is TRBJ1-6, with 7 bases identical to TRBD1. CDR1 and CDR2 (germline): GTSNPN, SVGIG (reference sequence). V trimming: 0 bases; J trimming: 8 bases; junction bases outside the gene matches: 4. The CDR3 length is 14 residues.

This clone has a handful of counts. Other DNA sequences from this sample encode an identical CDR3 as well. This chain uses TRBV7-2 with TRBJ2-7; D is possibly TRBD1 (6 bases). Germline CDR1 reads SGHTA; CDR2 reads FQGNSA. The CDR3 contains 14 residues. The V gene lost 0 bases and the J gene lost 1 base, with 7 bases spanning the gap. The CDR3 sequence is CASSLATGSYEQYF. DNA for the CDR3: TGTGCCAGCAGCTTAGCAACAGGGTCCTACGAGCAGTACTTC.

The J gene is TRBJ2-1, the V gene TRBV15, with 7 bases identical to TRBD2. The trim removed 4 bases at V and 7 bases at J, leaving 10 bases unmatched. Germline V gene data show CDR1 as LNHNV and CDR2 as YYDKDF (reference sequence). The length of the CDR3 is 15 residues. The CDR3 nucleotides are TGTGCCACCAGCACACGCGGGACTAATATAAATGAGCAGTTCTTC. It is translated as CATSTRGTNINEQFF.

This clone appeared once. The chain links TRBV6-4 to TRBJ1-2, with D perhaps TRBD1 (5 bases). In germline, CDR1 is MRHNA, CDR2 SNTAGT. CDR3 length: 14 residues. The V end was cut by 5 bases, the J end by 7 bases, with 17 bases between. The CDR3: CASSFTRGEGGYTF. CDR3 DNA sequence: TGTGCCAGCAGTTTCACCCGGGGGGAAGGTGGCTACACCTTC.

V usage is TRBV5-4 and J usage is TRBJ1-2; TRBD1 agrees at 7 bases. Per the germline V gene, CDR1 is SGHNT and CDR2 is YYREEE (reference sequence). CDR3 length: 15 amino acids. V trimming: 0 bases; J trimming: 7 bases; junction bases outside the gene matches: 9. Here the CDR3 DNA reads TGTGCCAGCAGCTTGGCTGGGACAGAAATAGGTGGCTACACCTTC. It encodes CASSLAGTEIGGYTF.

The V gene is TRBV5-8, the J gene TRBJ2-6; D possibly corresponds to TRBD1 (6 bases). V lost 5 bases to trimming and J lost 3 bases, with 12 bases between them. The V gene's germline CDR1 is SGHTS and CDR2 YDEGEE. The CDR3 length is 15 residues. The CDR3 DNA reads as TGTGCCAGCAGTCCAGGGGTTGGTGGGGCCAACGTCCTGACTTTC. Translating gives CASSPGVGGANVLTF.

The CDR3 spells CASSLALLGALREKLFF. The CDR3 bases are TGTGCCAGCAGTTTGGCGTTATTGGGGGCGCTCAGGGAAAAACTGTTTTTT. The chain uses TRBV28 and TRBJ1-4; possible D gene TRBD1, 6 bases. Trimming removed 3 bases at V and 8 bases at J, with 22 bases between. This CDR3 contains 17 residues. Germline V lookup: CDR1 MDHEN, CDR2 SYDVKM.

The chain has TRBV6-2 or TRBV6-3 and TRBJ1-2, with D possibly TRBD1 on 6 matching bases. The V and J ends lost 6 bases and 2 bases respectively, with 13 bases between them. This CDR3 contains 14 residues. Germline CDR1 is MNHEY and CDR2 is SVGEGT. CDR3 region: CASSRTDSNYGYTF. The CDR3 DNA is TGTGCCAGCAGCCGGACAGATTCAAACTATGGCTACACCTTC.

The chain has TRBV6-6 and TRBJ2-1, with 11 bases that match TRBD2. The germline CDR1 and CDR2 sequences are MNHNY and SVGAGI (reference sequence). J was trimmed by 0 bases and V by 9 bases; bases with no gene match: 10. This CDR3 has 17 residues. Here the CDR3 reads CASNRLAGLSSYNEQFF. CDR3 bases: TGTGCCAGTAATCGACTAGCGGGGCTTAGCTCCTACAATGAGCAGTTCTTC.

The rearrangement links TRBV6-2 or TRBV6-3 to TRBJ1-1; a weak D match, TRBD1 (6 bases). The germline CDR1 and CDR2 sequences are MNHEY and SVGEGT. This CDR3 contains 15 residues. V lost 1 base and J lost 6, with 15 bases in between. CDR3 protein: CASSYWEGEAAEAFF. CDR3 bases: TGTGCCAGCAGTTACTGGGAGGGGGAAGCGGCTGAAGCTTTCTTT.

This chain links TRBV6-6 with TRBJ1-2; TRBD1 agrees at 9 bases. This CDR3 spans 13 amino acids. Germline values: CDR1 MNHNY, CDR2 SVGAGI (reference sequence). V lost 7 bases and J lost 4; bases outside the gene matches: 4. DNA for the CDR3: TGTGCCAGCACCCCGACAGGGGGCTATGGCTACACCTTC. Amino acid sequence: CASTPTGGYGYTF.

The genes are TRBV23-1 and TRBJ1-2; the D is unclear. TRBV23-1 is treated as an ORF (open reading frame) with a function not yet certain. CDR3 length equals 13 residues. Trimming took off 0 bases at V and 8 bases at J, with 10 bases between the two ends. CDR3 in DNA: TGCGCCAGCAGTCAATCTACGCACACAGGCTACACCTTC. Its protein product is CASSQSTHTGYTF.

V usage is TRBV6-2 or TRBV6-3 and J usage is TRBJ2-7; 15 bases align to TRBD2. Losses at the gene ends were 2 bases for V and 3 bases for J; bases not matched to a gene: 17. Germline V gene lookup returns CDR1 MNHEY and CDR2 SVGEGT. The CDR3 is made up of 21 amino acids. In nucleotides, the CDR3 is TGTGCCAGCAGTTACCCCTCGGGGACTAGCGGGGGGCTTGGCGCCTACTACGAGCAGTACTTC. Translation: CASSYPSGTSGGLGAYYEQYF.

V is TRBV7-2 and J is TRBJ1-1, with 8 bases lining up with TRBD1. There are 15 residues in the CDR3. Germline V gives CDR1 SGHTA, CDR2 FQGNSA. V shed 1 base, J shed 2 bases, and the junction held 3 bases outside the gene matches. In DNA form, the CDR3 reads TGTGCCAGCAGCTTAGACAGGGGGATTAACACTGAAGCTTTCTTT. Its translation: CASSLDRGINTEAFF.

V and J are TRBV4-1 and TRBJ1-4; no clear D gene. V lost 3 bases, J lost 3 bases, and 11 bases lay in between. This CDR3 has 15 amino acids. Germline V gene lookup returns CDR1 MGHRA and CDR2 YSYEKL. The CDR3 spells CASSQLSGPNEKLFF. The CDR3 DNA follows: TGCGCCAGCAGCCAGCTTTCAGGTCCTAATGAAAAACTGTTTTTT.